These 14 T cell receptor beta chains were all obtained from the same sample, sequenced in a study of blood T cell repertoires in COVID-19. Profiled with immunoSEQ multiplex PCR; TCRdb holds only in-frame clones, not every one. The top ten clones hold 10% to 15% of a sample with roughly 200,000 clones, 80% to 85% of them seen once. Source material: peripheral blood. These receptors were obtained from a woman older than 75 with COVID-19, enrolled during active disease.

This clone was seen more than once but under ten times. The rearrangement links TRBV7-2 to TRBJ2-2, with 11 bases lining up with TRBD2. The V and J ends lost 5 bases and 6 bases, in that order; junction bases with no gene match: 8. The CDR3 consists of 16 residues. Germline V gene lookup returns CDR1 SGHTA and CDR2 FQGNSA. CDR3 DNA sequence: TGTGCCAGCAGCGAACTAGCGGGAGTCCTCCCCGGGGAGCTGTTTTTT. Protein sequence: CASSELAGVLPGELFF. Full variable domain (remainder filled in from reference TRBV7-2 and TRBJ2-2): GAGVSQSPSNKVTEKGKDVELRCDPISGHTALYWYRQSLGQGLEFLIYFQGNSAPDKSGLPSDRFSAERTGGSVSTLTIQRTQQEDSAVYLCASSELAGVLPGELFFGEGSRLTVL.

This CDR3 reads CASSLRMRNEQFF. Here the CDR3 DNA reads TGTGCCAGCAGCTTACGGATGAGGAATGAGCAGTTCTTC. The chain carries TRBV7-2 and TRBJ2-1; D is ambiguous. Germline V lookup: CDR1 SGHTA, CDR2 FQGNSA. The CDR3 runs 13 residues. Trimming cost V 2 bases and J 7 bases, with 9 bases left between them.

The rearrangement uses TRBV27 and TRBJ1-1; the D is unclear. Germline CDR1 MNHEY, CDR2 SMNVEV (reference sequence). V lost 3 bases to trimming and J lost 0 bases, with 11 bases between them. This CDR3 comprises 15 residues. The CDR3 loop is CASSFRHSMNTEAFF. The CDR3 DNA sequence: TGTGCCAGCAGTTTCCGACACTCCATGAACACTGAAGCTTTCTTT.

The chain recombines TRBV21-1 with TRBJ2-7; TRBD1, the table's D call, was not compared with the DNA. TRBV21-1 is listed as a pseudogene. This CDR3 has 10 residues. This CDR3 is CASRPSEQYF. The CDR3 coding sequence is TGTGCCAGCAGACCCAGCGAGCAGTACTTC.

The chain recombines TRBV24-1 with TRBJ1-2; TRBD1 aligns across 9 bases. Germline V gene sequence: CDR1 KGHDR, CDR2 SFDVKD. The CDR3 has 13 amino acids. With V trimmed by 12 bases and J by 4 bases, 8 bases remained unmatched. The CDR3 reads CAPKRDRAYGYTF. The CDR3 DNA reads as TGTGCCCCAAAACGGGACAGGGCCTATGGCTACACCTTC.

The chain employs TRBV7-2 and TRBJ2-3; D ambiguous. The V and J ends lost 2 bases and 0 bases respectively, with 6 bases between them. CDR3 length: 14 amino acids. The germline V gene has CDR1 SGHTA and CDR2 FQGNSA. The CDR3 DNA sequence: TGTGCCAGCAGCTTATGGGCCAGCACAGATACGCAGTATTTT. Protein: CASSLWASTDTQYF.

CDR3: CASSLFQWGVGELFF. CDR3 nucleotides: TGTGCCAGCAGCTTATTCCAATGGGGGGTCGGGGAGCTGTTTTTT. The rearrangement joins TRBV11-2 to TRBJ2-2; tentative D call: TRBD2 (6 bases). Between the trimmed V and J ends, which lost 2 bases and 7 bases, there was a span of 14 bases. The CDR3 totals 15 residues. Germline V lookup: CDR1 SGHAT, CDR2 FQNNGV.

The rearrangement links TRBV5-6 to TRBJ1-2; D not certain. Trimming removed 2 bases from V and 8 bases from J, with 16 bases in between. Germline V gene lookup returns CDR1 SGHDT and CDR2 YYEEEE. The CDR3 is 14 amino acids. For the CDR3, the DNA is TGTGCCAGCAGCTTCGGTCTCTCAAGAGGCGGCTACACCTTC. It codes for CASSFGLSRGGYTF.

This chain links TRBV6-5 with TRBJ2-7; TRBD1 matches 7 bases. The ends lost 5 bases at V and 4 bases at J; junction bases unmatched: 2. Germline values: CDR1 MNHEY, CDR2 SVGAGI. The CDR3 sequence is 12 residues long. CDR3: CASSSRGYEQYF. DNA for the CDR3: TGTGCCAGCAGTAGCAGGGGGTACGAGCAGTACTTC.

The CDR3 loop is CASSYLGTGNTGELFF. The CDR3 nucleotides are TGTGCCAGCAGTTACTTGGGGACAGGAAACACCGGGGAGCTGTTTTTT. This chain uses TRBV6-5 with TRBJ2-2; TRBD1 matches at 8 bases. This CDR3 contains 16 residues. V shed 1 base, J shed 2 bases, and the junction held 3 bases outside the gene matches. Germline CDR1 is MNHEY and CDR2 is SVGAGI.

The chain couples TRBV5-5 to TRBJ1-6, with D hard to call. V lost 2 bases and J lost 2, with 11 bases in between. CDR3 length: 16 residues. The germline gives CDR1 SGHKS, CDR2 YYEKEE (reference sequence). The CDR3 sequence: CASSFRAEAYNSPLHF. The CDR3 coding sequence is TGTGCCAGCAGCTTTAGGGCGGAGGCCTATAATTCACCCCTCCACTTT.

This chain joins TRBV6-5 and TRBJ2-2; D ambiguous. Deletions cut 6 bases from V and 8 bases from J, with 10 bases between. From germline, CDR1 is MNHEY and CDR2 SVGAGI. This CDR3 is built from 12 residues. The CDR3 DNA reads TGTGCCAGCAGCCCCCGGTGGGGGGAGCTGTTTTTT. Protein product: CASSPRWGELFF.

This chain connects TRBV6-5 to TRBJ2-3; D ambiguous. The CDR3 extends over 13 amino acids. Per germline, CDR1 MNHEY and CDR2 SVGAGI. Trimming took off 6 bases at V and 6 bases at J, with 13 bases between the two ends. CDR3 residues: CASRVRSRDTQYF. The CDR3 DNA reads as TGTGCCAGCAGAGTCCGGAGTAGGGATACGCAGTATTTT.

This chain uses TRBV3-1 (or the pseudogene TRBV3-2) with TRBJ2-5; the D is unclear. CDR3 length equals 14 residues. V gave up 1 base and J gave up 5 bases, with 11 bases separating them. Germline CDR1 LGHDT, CDR2 YNNKEL (reference sequence). CDR3 bases: TGTGCCAGCAGCCAAGGGGCCGGCGAGGAGACCCAGTACTTC. It specifies CASSQGAGEETQYF.